What follows are 27 T cell receptor beta chains derived from one specimen sequenced in a study of blood T cell repertoires in COVID-19. TCRdb's table, derived via immunoSEQ multiplex PCR, lists solely in-frame clones and lacks some. This sample has approximately 380,000 clones; approximately 89% occur once, and the top ten carry 0.8% to 0.9%. Material for sequencing was PBMCs or T cells enriched from blood (not recorded which). All receptors derive from a woman aged 40 to 50 who had been exposed to COVID-19.

This rearrangement joins TRBV12-3 or TRBV12-4 to TRBJ1-1; D unclear. The CDR3 is 13 residues long. Trimming left V 3 bases short and J 2 bases short, with 7 bases between. The CDR3 nucleotides are TGTGCCAGCAGTTTGTCCCAAAACACTGAAGCTTTCTTT. Its translation: CASSLSQNTEAFF.

V and J are TRBV7-2 and TRBJ2-1; 12 bases fit TRBD2. CDR1 and CDR2 (germline): SGHTA, FQGNSA. This CDR3 spans 16 amino acids. V was clipped by 6 bases and J by 4 bases; unmatched bases: 7. In DNA, the CDR3 is TGTGCCAGCAGTGGACTAGCGGGGACGCTATACAATGAGCAGTTCTTC. Its protein is CASSGLAGTLYNEQFF.

The rearrangement uses TRBV7-8 and TRBJ1-6; D not resolved. The ends were cut back, 5 bases at V and 0 bases at J, with 11 bases in the middle. The germline CDR1 and CDR2 sequences are SGHVS and FQNEAQ. This CDR3 contains 16 residues. The CDR3 DNA follows: TGTGCCAGCAGCCCTAGACTCCTCTCCTATAATTCACCCCTCCACTTT. Its translation is CASSPRLLSYNSPLHF.

This chain joins TRBV2 and TRBJ2-7; 9 nucleotides match TRBD1. Germline CDR1 and CDR2: SNHLY and FYNNEI. The V and J ends lost 4 bases and 4 bases, in that order; junction bases with no gene match: 8. The CDR3 has 15 residues. The CDR3 sequence is CASSADRGKGYEQYF. CDR3 coding DNA: TGTGCCAGCAGTGCGGACAGGGGAAAGGGGTACGAGCAGTACTTC.

The chain joins TRBV7-9 to TRBJ1-5, with 8 bases that match TRBD1. The germline CDR1 and CDR2 sequences are SEHNR and FQNEAQ (reference sequence). This CDR3 has 15 residues. The trim removed 5 bases at V and 8 bases at J, leaving 11 bases unmatched. CDR3 sequence: CASSRGQGSMEPQHF. CDR3 nucleotides: TGTGCCAGCAGCCGAGGACAGGGCTCGATGGAGCCCCAGCATTTT.

The chain has TRBV5-1 and TRBJ1-1; D may be TRBD1 (6 bases). CDR1 is SGHRS and CDR2 is YFSETQ in the germline V gene. Trimming removed 2 bases from V and 4 bases from J, with 12 bases in between. The CDR3 length is 14 residues. This chain's CDR3 is CASSLQGGSTEAFF. CDR3 DNA: TGCGCCAGCAGCTTACAGGGTGGGTCCACTGAAGCTTTCTTT.

The chain couples TRBV28 to TRBJ1-3, with no clear D. With 7 bases removed from V and 0 bases from J, the gap between germline ends came to 10 bases. Per germline, CDR1 MDHEN and CDR2 SYDVKM. The CDR3 consists of 14 residues. This CDR3 is CASTPRFSGNTIYF. In DNA form, the CDR3 reads TGTGCCAGCACCCCCCGGTTCTCTGGAAACACCATATATTTT.

A single count supports this clone. The V gene is TRBV19, the J gene TRBJ1-2, with TRBD1 matching 9 bases. V lost 3 bases and J lost 3; bases outside the gene matches: 5. The germline V gene encodes CDR1 LNHDA and CDR2 SQIVND (reference sequence). The CDR3 is 15 residues long. The CDR3 DNA reads as TGTGCCAGTAGTATCGGGGGACAGGGTGACTATGGCTACACCTTC. This codes for CASSIGGQGDYGYTF.

J is TRBJ1-2 and V is TRBV15, with TRBD1 matching over 7 bases. Germline trimming cut 1 base from V and 8 bases from J; bases unmatched to any gene: 4. Looked up from germline, CDR1 is LNHNV and CDR2 is YYDKDF (reference sequence). This CDR3 has 13 amino acids. The CDR3 spells CATSRGRQGGYTF. The CDR3 coding sequence is TGTGCCACCAGCAGAGGCCGACAGGGAGGCTACACCTTC.

The rearrangement joins TRBV25-1 to TRBJ1-2, with 8 bases that match TRBD1. CDR3 length: 15 residues. V lost 10 bases and J lost 6; bases outside the gene matches: 16. Germline loops: CDR1 MGHDK, CDR2 SYGVNS. Here the CDR3 reads CATRNPRGRKDGYTF. The CDR3 nucleotides read TGTGCCACCAGGAATCCCAGGGGGCGAAAGGATGGCTACACCTTC.

The table lists this clone with a count of one. The chain carries TRBV7-9 and TRBJ2-7; 7 nucleotides agree with TRBD1. This CDR3 is built from 13 residues. Germline lookup yields CDR1 SEHNR and CDR2 FQNEAQ (reference sequence). J was trimmed by 4 bases and V by 5 bases; bases with no gene match: 5. In nucleotides, the CDR3 is TGTGCCAGCAGCCGGACAGGTGATTACGAGCAGTACTTC. Translation gives CASSRTGDYEQYF. Full variable domain (missing parts from reference TRBV7-9 and TRBJ2-7): DTGVSQNPRHKITKRGQNVTFRCDPISEHNRLYWYRQTLGQGPEFLTYFQNEAQLEKSRLLSDRFSAERPKGSFSTLEIQRTEQGDSAMYLCASSRTGDYEQYFGPGTRLTVT.

The V and J genes are TRBV3-1 (or the pseudogene TRBV3-2) and TRBJ1-2; 7 positions match TRBD1. The germline CDR1 and CDR2 sequences are LGHDT and YNNKEL (reference sequence). The V gene end was trimmed by 0 bases and the J gene end by 2 bases; junction bases not matched to a gene: 6. The CDR3 totals 16 residues. The CDR3 reads CASSQDGPGGNYGYTF. The CDR3 DNA sequence: TGTGCCAGCAGCCAAGATGGACCAGGGGGAAACTATGGCTACACCTTC.

This chain joins TRBV5-1 and TRBJ2-1, with 7 bases identical to TRBD1. Per the germline V gene, CDR1 is SGHRS and CDR2 is YFSETQ. This CDR3 is 15 amino acids long. After removal of 4 bases from V and 0 bases from J, the junction contained 4 bases not matched to a gene. CDR3 loop: CASSEYRGSYNEQFF. CDR3 DNA sequence: TGCGCCAGCAGCGAATACAGGGGCTCCTACAATGAGCAGTTCTTC.

V and J are TRBV28 and TRBJ2-3, with TRBD2 identical over 9 bases. CDR1 and CDR2 from the germline V gene are MDHEN and SYDVKM. Trimming removed 7 bases from V and 0 bases from J; junction bases left unmatched: 17. The CDR3 loop spans 19 amino acids. In DNA form, the CDR3 reads TGTGCCAGCAAGGTTACAGACTCCCGCGGGGGGGCTAGCACAGATACGCAGTATTTT. Amino acids: CASKVTDSRGGASTDTQYF.

The gene calls are TRBV5-1 and TRBJ2-5; D may be TRBD2 (5 bases). The CDR3 runs to 15 residues. Germline V CDR1 and CDR2: SGHRS, YFSETQ. Trimming pared 0 bases from V and 2 bases from J, leaving 11 bases between. CDR3 nucleotides: TGCGCCAGCAGCTTGGCCCGGGGTACTCAAGAGACCCAGTACTTC. Translating gives CASSLARGTQETQYF.

The rearrangement uses TRBV5-6 and TRBJ2-1, with 9 nucleotides matching TRBD1. This CDR3 comprises 16 residues. Germline loops: CDR1 SGHDT, CDR2 YYEEEE. V trimming: 1 base; J trimming: 6 bases; junction bases outside the gene matches: 8. In nucleotides, the CDR3 is TGTGCCAGCAGCTTGAGGACCGGGACAGGGACCAATGAGCAGTTCTTC. It translates to CASSLRTGTGTNEQFF.

This clone was seen a single time. CDR3 DNA: TGTGCCAGCAGTCCAGGGTCTGGGGACACTGAAGCTTTCTTT. It encodes CASSPGSGDTEAFF. The chain employs TRBV5-7 and TRBJ1-1; possibly TRBD1 for D (5 bases). TRBV5-7 counts as an open reading frame of uncertain function. This CDR3 comprises 14 residues. V was clipped by 5 bases and J by 3 bases, with 14 bases between them.

V is TRBV7-3 and J is TRBJ2-1; D uncertain. The CDR3 is 14 residues long. V lost 5 bases and J 9 bases, leaving 17 bases between the germline ends. Germline CDR1 is SGHTA and CDR2 is FQGTGA. The DNA of the CDR3 is TGTGCCAGCAGCCTAGGTGTGGGTCGAGGTGAGCAGTTCTTC. The encoded protein is CASSLGVGRGEQFF.

The chain carries TRBV7-9 and TRBJ2-2, with TRBD1 identical over 10 bases. CDR1 and CDR2 from the germline V gene are SEHNR and FQNEAQ (reference sequence). The CDR3 spans 14 residues. Losses at the gene ends were 7 bases for V and 5 bases for J; bases not matched to a gene: 4. Written as DNA, the CDR3 is TGTGCCAGCACAAGGACAGGGGGAACCGGGGAGCTGTTTTTT. Amino acid sequence: CASTRTGGTGELFF.

The rearrangement links TRBV7-8 to TRBJ1-1; 8 bases line up with TRBD1. V trimming: 3 bases; J trimming: 5 bases; junction bases outside the gene matches: 2. The CDR3 has 13 residues. Per the germline V gene, CDR1 is SGHVS and CDR2 is FQNEAQ. DNA of the CDR3: TGTGCCAGCAGCTTCAGGGGGCGAACTGAAGCTTTCTTT. This codes for CASSFRGRTEAFF. Full variable domain (outside the CDR3, taken from reference TRBV7-8 and TRBJ1-1): GAGVSQSPRYKVAKRGQDVALRCDPISGHVSLFWYQQALGQGPEFLTYFQNEAQLDKSGLPSDRFFAERPEGSVSTLKIQRTQQEDSAVYLCASSFRGRTEAFFGQGTRLTVV.

This chain joins TRBV21-1 and TRBJ1-4; the D segment call TRBD1 is taken from the table without a DNA check. TRBV21-1 is classified as a pseudogene. The CDR3 extends over 13 amino acids. The CDR3 nucleotides are TGTGCCAGCAGCAAAGAGGGGCGAGAGAAACTGTTTTTT. Translated: CASSKEGREKLFF.

This clone occurred once. This chain uses TRBV5-4 with TRBJ1-1; 8 nucleotides match TRBD1. V shed 4 bases and J 10 bases; nucleotides not matched to a gene: 12. The CDR3 extends over 14 amino acids. Germline lookup yields CDR1 SGHNT and CDR2 YYREEE (reference sequence). CDR3 nucleotide sequence: TGTGCCAGCAGCCACCGACAGGGGCCGCTATCAGCTTTCTTT. It codes for CASSHRQGPLSAFF.

This clone was seen only once. This chain uses TRBV6-5 with TRBJ2-1, with 9 bases identical to TRBD2. The germline gives CDR1 MNHEY, CDR2 SVGAGI. CDR3 length: 14 residues. With V trimmed by 5 bases and J by 2 bases, 1 base remained unmatched. The CDR3 nucleotides are TGTGCCAGCAGTATAGCGGGGGCCTACAATGAGCAGTTCTTC. Protein product: CASSIAGAYNEQFF.

This clone is a singleton in its sample. J is TRBJ1-2 and V is TRBV2; 7 bases line up with TRBD1. J lost 9 bases, V lost 6 bases, and 4 bases had no gene match. This CDR3 contains 11 residues. Germline CDR1 is SNHLY and CDR2 is FYNNEI. The CDR3 bases are TGTGCCAGCAGGACAGGGTCTAGCTACACCTTC. Its translation is CASRTGSSYTF.

V and J are TRBV27 and TRBJ1-1; D is uncertain. V lost 8 bases and J 2 bases, leaving 15 bases between the germline ends. In germline, CDR1 is MNHEY, CDR2 SMNVEV (reference sequence). This CDR3 comprises 14 residues. CDR3 in amino acids: CASRYRSQNTEAFF. CDR3 DNA sequence: TGTGCCAGCCGGTACAGAAGCCAAAACACTGAAGCTTTCTTT.

V and J are TRBV4-3 and TRBJ1-2, with a tentative D call TRBD1 (6 bases). V dropped 3 bases and J dropped 4 bases, with 15 bases sitting between them. Germline V gene data show CDR1 as LGHNA and CDR2 as YSLEER. This CDR3 has 15 residues. As DNA, the CDR3 is TGCGCCAGCAGCCAGGTAAACAGGGAGAGCTATGGCTACACCTTC. Its translation: CASSQVNRESYGYTF.

J is TRBJ2-3 and V is TRBV11-3; TRBD2 agrees at 10 bases. Germline-derived CDR1 and CDR2 are SGHNT and YENEEA. V lost 2 bases to trimming and J lost 2 bases; unmatched junction nucleotides: 1. The CDR3 has 15 amino acids. The DNA of the CDR3 is TGTGCCAGCAGCTTAAGCGGGAGGGACACAGATACGCAGTATTTT. Protein sequence: CASSLSGRDTDTQYF.